Below are 8 T cell receptor beta chains sequenced from a single sample in a study of identical twins. TCRdb re-analysed the 5' RACE reads in MiXCR, keeping a single row per CDR3 protein. This table has about 240,000 distinct CDR3 sequences, 7.5% appearing once. Separately, the same data were catalogued under a study of yellow fever vaccine responses in identical twins.

Input material: CD8+ T cells sorted from blood. These receptors were taken from a woman aged 18-29 years in good health.

This clonotype appeared many times. The chain links TRBV15 to TRBJ1-5, with D uncertain. V was trimmed by 1 base and J by 6 bases, leaving 13 bases between them. Per germline, CDR1 LNHNV and CDR2 YYDKDF (reference sequence). The CDR3 spans 15 residues. DNA for the CDR3: TGTGCCACCAGCAGAGCTCGAGTCGGGGTTCAGCCCCAGCATTTT. Its protein product is CATSRARVGVQPQHF. The full variable domain, completed using reference TRBV15 and TRBJ1-5, is DAMVIQNPRYQVTQFGKPVTLSCSQTLNHNVMYWYQQKSSQAPKLLFHYYDKDFNNEADTPDNFQSRRPNTSFCFLDIRSPGLGDTAMYLCATSRARVGVQPQHFGDGTRLSIL.

A few counts support this clonotype. V is TRBV18 and J is TRBJ2-5; TRBD1 aligns across 7 bases. This CDR3 contains 13 residues. Germline CDR1 reads KGHSH; CDR2 reads LQKENI. With 3 bases clipped from V and 5 bases from J, the junction kept 3 bases outside the gene matches. The CDR3 DNA reads as TGTGCCAGCTCACCCCGGGACAGTGAGACCCAGTACTTC. Translated, it gives CASSPRDSETQYF.

This clonotype was counted between two and nine times. This rearrangement joins TRBV10-1 to TRBJ1-4; D is perhaps TRBD1 (5 bases). The CDR3 totals 13 residues. In germline, CDR1 is WNHNN, CDR2 SYGVQD (reference sequence). Trimming pared 8 bases from V and 1 base from J, leaving 8 bases between. The CDR3 here is CASAGGTNEKLFF. CDR3 bases: TGCGCCAGCGCCGGGGGAACTAATGAAAAACTGTTTTTT.

The table lists this clonotype with a few counts. The V gene is TRBV9, the J gene TRBJ2-1; possibly TRBD2 for D (6 bases). The CDR3 loop spans 16 amino acids. V shed 0 bases and J shed 2 bases, with 12 bases lying between them. Per germline, CDR1 SGDLS and CDR2 YYNGEE. CDR3 loop: CASSVVERAPYNEQFF. The CDR3 DNA reads as TGTGCCAGCAGCGTAGTGGAGCGGGCCCCCTACAATGAGCAGTTCTTC.

This clonotype showed up just a few times. The V call is TRBV2, the J call TRBJ2-7; tentatively, D is TRBD2 (6 bases). With 4 bases removed from V and 5 bases from J, the gap between germline ends came to 15 bases. From germline, CDR1 is SNHLY and CDR2 FYNNEI. This CDR3 is built from 14 residues. The CDR3 DNA reads as TGTGCCAGCAGTGGGGAGGCTAAACGGGACGAGCAGTACTTC. This sequence encodes CASSGEAKRDEQYF.

The CDR3 DNA is TGTGCCAGCAGCCTAGGGGAGGGAGGTGGGAATGAGCAGTTCTTC. This codes for CASSLGEGGGNEQFF. This chain joins TRBV7-7 and TRBJ2-1; 7 bases map to TRBD2. CDR1 and CDR2 (germline): SSHAT, FNYEAQ (reference sequence). Germline trimming cut 5 bases from V and 7 bases from J; bases unmatched to any gene: 11. CDR3 length: 15 amino acids. Full variable domain (remainder filled in from reference TRBV7-7 and TRBJ2-1): GAGVSQSPRYKVTKRGQDVTLRCDPISSHATLYWYQQALGQGPEFLTYFNYEAQPDKSGLPSDRFSAERPEGSISTLTIQRTEQRDSAMYRCASSLGEGGGNEQFFGPGTRLTVL.

In this sample, this clonotype turned up many times. This chain joins TRBV28 and TRBJ2-2; D is possibly TRBD2 (5 bases). V lost 2 bases to trimming and J lost 5 bases, with 12 bases between them. The germline gives CDR1 MDHEN, CDR2 SYDVKM. This CDR3 has 15 residues. The CDR3 DNA sequence: TGTGCCAGCAGTTTAATAATTCGGGAAACCGGGGAGCTGTTTTTT. This gives the protein CASSLIIRETGELFF.

This clonotype was counted at least ten times. The chain recombines TRBV7-9 with TRBJ2-5; D possibly corresponds to TRBD2 (7 bases). The germline V gene encodes CDR1 SEHNR and CDR2 FQNEAQ (reference sequence). V was cut by 7 bases and J by 5 bases, with 17 bases left in between. This CDR3 has 14 amino acids. This chain's CDR3 is CASTPGGAFETQYF. The CDR3 DNA sequence: TGTGCCAGCACCCCTGGGGGGGCCTTTGAGACCCAGTACTTC. The entire variable domain, with the rest obtained from reference TRBV7-9 and TRBJ2-5, is as follows: DTGVSQNPRHKITKRGQNVTFRCDPISEHNRLYWYRQTLGQGPEFLTYFQNEAQLEKSRLLSDRFSAERPKGSFSTLEIQRTEQGDSAMYLCASTPGGAFETQYFGPGTRLLVL.